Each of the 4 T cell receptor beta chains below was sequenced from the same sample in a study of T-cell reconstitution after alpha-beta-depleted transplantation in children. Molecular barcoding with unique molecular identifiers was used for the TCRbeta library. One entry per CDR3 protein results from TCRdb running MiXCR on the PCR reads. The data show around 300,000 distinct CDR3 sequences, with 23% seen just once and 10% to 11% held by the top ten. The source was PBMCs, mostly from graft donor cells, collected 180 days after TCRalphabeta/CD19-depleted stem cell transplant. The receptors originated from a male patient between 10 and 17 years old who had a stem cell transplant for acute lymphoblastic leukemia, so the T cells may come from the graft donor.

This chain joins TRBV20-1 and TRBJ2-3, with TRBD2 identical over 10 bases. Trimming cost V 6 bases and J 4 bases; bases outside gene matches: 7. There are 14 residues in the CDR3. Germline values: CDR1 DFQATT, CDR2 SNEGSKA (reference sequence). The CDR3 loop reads CSASAGGPPDTQYF. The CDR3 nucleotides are TGCAGTGCCTCAGCGGGAGGGCCCCCAGATACGCAGTATTTT.

The CDR3 here is CASSPLGLAGRNEQFF. The CDR3 coding sequence is TGTGCCAGCAGCCCCCTAGGACTAGCGGGAAGGAATGAGCAGTTCTTC. V gene TRBV3-1 combines with J gene TRBJ2-1, with TRBD2 matching over 12 bases. The CDR3 contains 16 residues. Germline trimming cut 4 bases from V and 7 bases from J; bases unmatched to any gene: 8. Germline V gene lookup returns CDR1 LGHDT and CDR2 YNNKEL (reference sequence).

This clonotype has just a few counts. The CDR3: CRQRTNYGYTF. DNA of the CDR3: TGCAGGCAGCGAACTAACTATGGCTACACCTTC. The chain has TRBV29-1 and TRBJ1-2, with D unresolved. The CDR3 is made up of 11 amino acids. Germline values: CDR1 SQVTM, CDR2 ANQGSEA. Looking up the rest from reference TRBV29-1 and TRBJ1-2 gives the full variable domain: SAVISQKPSRDICQRGTSLTIQCQVDSQVTMMFWYRQQPGQSLTLIATANQGSEATYESGFVIDKFPISRPNLTFSTLTVSNMSPEDSSIYLCRQRTNYGYTFGSGTRLTVV.

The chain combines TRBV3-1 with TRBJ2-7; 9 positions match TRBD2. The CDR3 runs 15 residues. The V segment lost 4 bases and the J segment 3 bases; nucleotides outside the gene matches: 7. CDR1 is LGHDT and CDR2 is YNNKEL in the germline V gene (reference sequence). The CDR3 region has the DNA TGTGCCAGCAGCCCCCTCTTTAGCGGGAGCTACGAGCAGTACTTC. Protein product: CASSPLFSGSYEQYF.